One and the same sample provided the 23 T cell receptor beta chains below, sequenced in a study of molecular identifiers for immune sequencing clone quantification. TCRdb itself ran the PCR reads through MiXCR, one entry per CDR3 protein. The sample lists roughly 55,000 distinct CDR3 sequences, roughly a third seen once, with less than 5% in the top ten. Material for sequencing was naive CD8+ T cells from blood, with Jurkat cell RNA spiked in. Subset: FACS-sorted CD8+CD4-CCR7+CD45RA+ naive T cells. The origin of the receptors is a human donor in good health. Some libraries in this study had Jurkat cell RNA spiked in.

Comment on this clonotype: Sequence at one end of the junction differs from germline and may be a read error. The chain employs TRBV7-6 and TRBJ2-5, with a tentative D call TRBD2 (5 bases). Germline loops: CDR1 SGHVS, CDR2 FNYEAQ. The CDR3 has 14 residues. CDR3 protein: CASSLGENQEIQYF. CDR3 bases: TGTGCCAGCAGCTTAGGGGAGAACCAAGAGATCCAGTACTTC.

This clonotype was detected ten times or more. The chain couples TRBV7-9 to TRBJ1-1; D is perhaps TRBD1 (6 bases). CDR1 and CDR2 (germline): SEHNR, FQNEAQ (reference sequence). V was shortened by 4 bases and J by 0 bases, with 12 bases between the two germline ends. CDR3 size: 15 residues. The CDR3 region has the DNA TGTGCCAGCAGCTCCGGAGCAGGGGTGAACACTGAAGCTTTCTTT. Its translation: CASSSGAGVNTEAFF.

This clonotype has a single count. Just one base apart from a much larger clone, this may be a read error. V gene TRBV20-1 combines with J gene TRBJ2-5; D is unresolved. From germline, CDR1 is DFQATT and CDR2 SNEGSKA (reference sequence). Trimming pared 5 bases from V and 1 base from J, leaving 8 bases between. The CDR3 has 12 residues. The CDR3 spells CSALVTQETQYF. CDR3 sequence (DNA): TGCAGTGCTCTTGTCACCCAAGAGACCCAGTACTTC.

This clonotype was observed at least ten times. The V and J genes are TRBV9 and TRBJ2-2; D ambiguous. The germline V and J ends were trimmed by 6 bases and 6 bases, with 9 bases remaining between them. Germline assignment: CDR1 SGDLS and CDR2 YYNGEE. The CDR3 consists of 12 residues. The CDR3 bases are TGTGCCAGCAAATCCGCCTCCGGGGAGCTGTTTTTT. Its protein product is CASKSASGELFF. Looking up the rest from reference TRBV9 and TRBJ2-2 gives the full variable domain: DSGVTQTPKHLITATGQRVTLRCSPRSGDLSVYWYQQSLDQGLQFLIQYYNGEERAKGNILERFSAQQFPDLHSELNLSSLELGDSALYFCASKSASGELFFGEGSRLTVL.

The V gene is TRBV23-1, the J gene TRBJ1-5; tentative D call: TRBD1 (5 bases). TRBV23-1 is an ORF; its function is uncertain. The CDR3 runs 14 residues. V dropped 8 bases and J dropped 9 bases, with 20 bases sitting between them. Here the CDR3 DNA reads TGCGCCAGCTTAAGGGACGCATATTATTGGCCCCAGCATTTT. This codes for CASLRDAYYWPQHF.

This clonotype was detected ten times or more. The rearrangement uses TRBV28 and TRBJ2-3; perhaps TRBD1 as D (7 bases). Trimming removed 3 bases from V and 6 bases from J, with 13 bases in between. CDR1 and CDR2 from the germline V gene are MDHEN and SYDVKM. This CDR3 region has 14 residues. CDR3 in amino acids: CASSFTSGGDTQYF. The CDR3 DNA follows: TGTGCCAGCAGTTTTACGTCAGGGGGGGATACGCAGTATTTT.

J is TRBJ2-7 and V is TRBV12-3 or TRBV12-4; a weak D match, TRBD2 (5 bases). This CDR3 is built from 11 residues. Trimming shortened V by 5 bases and J by 7 bases, and 9 bases separated the two germline ends. The CDR3 DNA sequence: TGTGCCAGCAGTCAGCGGTATGAGCAGTACTTC. This gives the protein CASSQRYEQYF.

Concerning this clonotype itself: A much bigger clone sits one base away, suggesting this may be a read error. The chain carries TRBV6-2 or TRBV6-3 and TRBJ1-1, with D tentatively TRBD1 (6 bases). The CDR3 consists of 14 residues. V lost 8 bases and J lost 7, with 20 bases in between. CDR1 MNHEY and CDR2 SVGEGT come from the germline V gene. As DNA, the CDR3 is TGTGCCAGCGGCTTTTTGACGGGACATAGTGAAGCTTTCTTT. It translates to CASGFLTGHSEAFF.

Points on this clonotype: This may come from a read error, since a much larger clone is one base off. This chain joins TRBV4-2 and TRBJ1-4; maybe TRBD1 (6 bases). Germline CDR1 and CDR2: LGHNA and YNFKEQ. The CDR3 runs 15 residues. This CDR3 is CASSSRTERNEKLYF. Here the CDR3 DNA reads TGTGCCAGCAGCTCAAGGACAGAACGGAATGAAAAACTGTATTTT.

J is TRBJ2-5 and V is TRBV5-1; unclear D gene. The CDR3 is made up of 15 amino acids. The V gene lost 0 bases and the J gene lost 1 base, with 10 bases spanning the gap. The germline V gene encodes CDR1 SGHRS and CDR2 YFSETQ. The CDR3 nucleotides read TGCGCCAGCAGCTTGGCGGACCGAAGCCAAGAGACCCAGTACTTC. It specifies CASSLADRSQETQYF.

About this clonotype itself: A read error may be the cause here, since a much bigger clone is one base away. The chain recombines TRBV7-2 with TRBJ1-5; D unresolved. This CDR3 comprises 13 residues. Germline CDR1 and CDR2: SGHTA and FQGNSA. CDR3 amino acids: CASRLAGDQPQHF. In nucleotides, the CDR3 is TGTGCCAGCAGGTTAGCCGGGGATCAGCCCCAGCATTTT.

This clonotype has a count of ten or more. The V gene is TRBV7-9, the J gene TRBJ2-3; the D gene could be TRBD1 or TRBD2 (5 bases each). The CDR3 covers 14 residues. Trimming took off 3 bases at V and 0 bases at J, with 7 bases between the two ends. CDR1 is SEHNR and CDR2 is FQNEAQ in the germline V gene (reference sequence). The CDR3 loop reads CASSLGDSTDTQYF. CDR3 DNA: TGTGCCAGCAGCTTGGGGGACAGCACAGATACGCAGTATTTT.

This clonotype was picked up many times. CDR3 region: CASSLGGAGFEQYF. The CDR3 bases are TGTGCCAGCAGCTTGGGTGGGGCAGGGTTCGAGCAGTACTTC. V is TRBV5-6 and J is TRBJ2-7; D is perhaps TRBD1 (5 bases). CDR1 and CDR2 (germline): SGHDT, YYEEEE. V was shortened by 0 bases and J by 6 bases, with 13 bases between the two germline ends. The CDR3 totals 14 residues.

This clonotype appeared a few times. The V call is TRBV5-1, the J call TRBJ2-7; D may match TRBD1 or TRBD2 (5 bases each). CDR1 and CDR2 from the germline V gene are SGHRS and YFSETQ. The CDR3 is 14 amino acids. Trimming removed 3 bases from V and 6 bases from J, with 16 bases in between. The CDR3 spells CASSYGTTTVEQYF. The CDR3 DNA sequence: TGCGCCAGCAGCTACGGGACGACGACGGTCGAGCAGTACTTC.

V and J are TRBV13 and TRBJ2-7, with D maybe TRBD2 (6 bases). Trimming pared 5 bases from V and 4 bases from J, leaving 15 bases between. This CDR3 has 14 amino acids. Germline assignment: CDR1 PRHDT and CDR2 FYEKMQ (reference sequence). CDR3 region: CASSGGFGAYEQYF. CDR3 DNA sequence: TGTGCCAGCAGCGGGGGGTTTGGTGCGTACGAGCAGTACTTC. Together with reference TRBV13 and TRBJ2-7, the CDR3 gives the full variable domain: AAGVIQSPRHLIKEKRETATLKCYPIPRHDTVYWYQQGPGQDPQFLISFYEKMQSDKGSIPDRFSAQQFSDYHSELNMSSLELGDSALYFCASSGGFGAYEQYFGPGTRLTVT.

J is TRBJ2-5 and V is TRBV28; D is unresolved. This CDR3 is 12 amino acids long. The V and J ends lost 1 base and 3 bases respectively, with 3 bases between them. Germline V gene lookup returns CDR1 MDHEN and CDR2 SYDVKM. The CDR3 coding sequence is TGTGCCAGCAGTTTATCAGAAGAGACCCAGTACTTC. Its translation: CASSLSEETQYF.

Worth noting for this clonotype: The CDR3 ends on some other residue instead of the conserved phenylalanine or tryptophan, so this is likely a read error. The chain carries TRBV7-9 and TRBJ2-5; D is unresolved. The CDR3 covers 13 residues. Germline CDR1 SEHNR, CDR2 FQNEAQ (reference sequence). Trimming pared 5 bases from V and 3 bases from J, leaving 10 bases between. The chain's CDR3 is CASSVVGEETQYI. In nucleotides, the CDR3 is TGTGCCAGCAGCGTAGTTGGGGAAGAGACCCAGTACATC.

This clonotype was counted at least ten times. The genes are TRBV5-1 and TRBJ1-3, with 7 bases matching TRBD1. The CDR3 consists of 16 residues. Germline loops: CDR1 SGHRS, CDR2 YFSETQ. The ends lost 4 bases at V and 0 bases at J; junction bases unmatched: 7. The CDR3 protein is CASSEDRSHSGNTIYF. CDR3 sequence (DNA): TGCGCCAGCAGCGAGGACAGGTCGCACTCTGGAAACACCATATATTTT. The full variable domain, completed using reference TRBV5-1 and TRBJ1-3, is KAGVTQTPRYLIKTRGQQVTLSCSPISGHRSVSWYQQTPGQGLQFLFEYFSETQRNKGNFPGRFSGRQFSNSRSEMNVSTLELGDSALYLCASSEDRSHSGNTIYFGEGSWLTVV.

Regarding this clonotype: This sequence may be a read error, since a much larger clone differs from it by one base. V is TRBV5-6 and J is TRBJ2-7; D gene ambiguous. CDR1 SGHDT and CDR2 YYEEEE come from the germline V gene. This CDR3 has 13 residues. CDR3 bases: TGTGCCAGCAGCTTGGGTTGGGCGTTGGAGCAGTGCTTC. Its translation: CASSLGWALEQCF.

A note on this clonotype: No conserved phenylalanine or tryptophan is present at the end of the CDR3, so a read error is the likely explanation. V is TRBV28 and J is TRBJ2-5, with D possibly being TRBD2 (5 bases). Germline V CDR1 and CDR2: MDHEN, SYDVKM. This CDR3 has 14 amino acids. With 1 base removed from V and 4 bases from J, the gap between germline ends came to 10 bases. The CDR3: CASSLFGLPETQYY. As DNA, the CDR3 is TGTGCCAGCAGTTTATTCGGACTTCCAGAGACCCAGTACTAC.

In its sample, this clonotype was seen many times. The rearrangement uses TRBV7-3 and TRBJ2-2; D ambiguous. The V end was cut by 5 bases, the J end by 4 bases, with 5 bases between. This CDR3 is built from 12 residues. The germline CDR1 and CDR2 sequences are SGHTA and FQGTGA. In DNA, the CDR3 is TGTGCCAGCAGCAACCCCACCGGGGAGCTGTTTTTT. Amino acids: CASSNPTGELFF.

In its sample, this clonotype was seen a few times. The chain is built from TRBV11-3 and TRBJ2-4; D gene unclear. The CDR3 totals 15 residues. The germline V gene has CDR1 SGHNT and CDR2 YENEEA. V was shortened by 3 bases and J by 0 bases, with 9 bases between the two germline ends. The chain's CDR3 is CASSLSRLAKNIQYF. CDR3 DNA sequence: TGTGCCAGCAGCTTGAGTCGATTAGCCAAAAACATTCAGTACTTC.

In its sample, this clonotype was seen once. A much more abundant neighbour one base away suggests this may be a read error. J is TRBJ2-2 and V is TRBV28, with unresolved D. Trimming took off 7 bases at V and 10 bases at J, with 10 bases between the two ends. The CDR3 totals 11 residues. Germline CDR1 is MDHEN and CDR2 is SYDVKM. The CDR3: CASTHSEELFF. The DNA for the CDR3 is TGTGCCAGCACCCACTCCGAGGAGCTGTTTTTT.